This record covers a single T cell receptor (beta chain). Its antigen is unknown. Per the germline V gene, CDR1 is SGHRS and CDR2 is YFSETQ. V was shortened by 2 bases and J by 6 bases, with 15 bases between the two germline ends. The CDR3 length is 15 residues. This sample was taken from a study of shared clonotypes between healthy human individuals. General study points: Though the depth was large, rarefaction showed that sorted-subset sequencing was incomplete.

Generated by immunoSEQ multiplex PCR, the TCRdb table keeps only in-frame clones and is missing some. The table has some 2,000,000 clones, roughly 95% seen once. The chain couples TRBV5-1 to TRBJ2-1; tentative D call: TRBD1 (6 bases). The sequenced material came from naive CD4+ T cells sorted from blood. Subset meaning: CD45RA+ positively selected. This receptor was obtained from a young man in good health. CDR3 sequence (DNA): TGCGCCAGCAGCTTCCGGGACCTAGGGGGCAATGAGCAGTTCTTC. Encoded protein: CASSFRDLGGNEQFF.